The 13 T cell receptor beta chains below were found in one sample sequenced in a study of cytomegalovirus exposure and HLA in healthy donors. Primers for the PCR totalled 60 Vbeta and 13 Jbeta. The method was immunoSEQ multiplex PCR; TCRdb's version includes in-frame clones alone and lacks a portion of them. Of approximately 140,000 clones in the sample, 82% are singletons; the top ten hold around 2.4%. The material sequenced was PBMCs. The source of these receptors is a male donor in good health and CMV-seronegative.

The DNA for the CDR3 is TGTGCCAGCAGCTTGGCGATGGGTTCGGGTGAAAAACTGTTTTTT. Its protein is CASSLAMGSGEKLFF. This sequence joins TRBV5-6 and TRBJ1-4; D is undetermined. Trimming removed 0 bases from V and 7 bases from J, with 13 bases in between. The CDR3 contains 15 residues. The germline CDR1 and CDR2 sequences are SGHDT and YYEEEE. Filled out from reference TRBV5-6 and TRBJ1-4, the complete variable domain reads DAGVTQSPTHLIKTRGQQVTLRCSPKSGHDTVSWYQQALGQGPQFIFQYYEEEERQRGNFPDRFSGHQFPNYSSELNVNALLLGDSALYLCASSLAMGSGEKLFFGSGTQLSVL.

As to this clone: Other DNA sequences of this sample code for an identical CDR3. The rearrangement joins TRBV7-2 to TRBJ2-1; 9 bases align to TRBD2. The CDR3 length is 13 residues. Looked up from germline, CDR1 is SGHTA and CDR2 is FQGNSA. V lost 5 bases, J lost 10 bases, and 6 bases stayed unmatched. The CDR3 protein is CASSPGLAGEQFF. In DNA form, the CDR3 reads TGTGCCAGCAGCCCGGGACTAGCCGGCGAGCAGTTCTTC.

This rearrangement joins TRBV6-1 to TRBJ1-5; a weak D match, TRBD1 (6 bases). The CDR3 runs 15 residues. Germline lookup yields CDR1 MNHNS and CDR2 SASEGT. Deletions cut 5 bases from V and 6 bases from J, with 17 bases between. CDR3 coding DNA: TGTGCCAGCAGTCTTTCGAGGGGGTCGGGTCAGCCCCAGCATTTT. As protein: CASSLSRGSGQPQHF.

The chain combines TRBV6-5 with TRBJ2-3, with unresolved D. Germline V gene lookup returns CDR1 MNHEY and CDR2 SVGAGI. The CDR3 has 11 residues. Between the trimmed V and J ends, which lost 4 bases and 5 bases, there was a span of 4 bases. The CDR3 DNA follows: TGTGCCAGCAGTTCGGGAGATACGCAGTATTTT. This codes for CASSSGDTQYF.

The chain carries TRBV6-6 and TRBJ1-2; D is uncertain. The CDR3 extends over 13 amino acids. The germline gives CDR1 MNHNY, CDR2 SVGAGI (reference sequence). Trimming shortened V by 0 bases and J by 11 bases, and 13 bases separated the two germline ends. The CDR3 nucleotides are TGTGCCAGCAGTTACTCTGAGGGAATCGGATACACCTTC. Translated: CASSYSEGIGYTF.

This chain uses TRBV5-1 with TRBJ2-1, with D perhaps TRBD1 (8 bases). V lost 4 bases to trimming and J lost 4 bases, with 36 bases between them. This CDR3 has 22 residues. Germline-derived CDR1 and CDR2 are SGHRS and YFSETQ. The CDR3 protein is CASSRVRGPRASGSRTYNEQFF. CDR3 sequence (DNA): TGCGCCAGCAGCCGAGTCAGGGGGCCTAGGGCTAGCGGATCGAGAACTTACAATGAGCAGTTCTTC.

The chain has TRBV19 and TRBJ2-1; D call uncertain. This CDR3 comprises 14 residues. Germline loops: CDR1 LNHDA, CDR2 SQIVND (reference sequence). With 5 bases removed from V and 3 bases from J, the gap between germline ends came to 11 bases. CDR3 nucleotide sequence: TGTGCCAGTAGTCCGAGAACCGGCTACAATGAGCAGTTCTTC. Amino acids: CASSPRTGYNEQFF.

V gene TRBV7-6 combines with J gene TRBJ2-7; D is unresolved. This CDR3 comprises 12 residues. Germline V lookup: CDR1 SGHVS, CDR2 FNYEAQ. V gave up 5 bases and J gave up 6 bases, with 11 bases separating them. CDR3 nucleotides: TGTGCCAGCAGCCAGGCGTATGGCGAGCAGTACTTC. Protein sequence: CASSQAYGEQYF.

The chain carries TRBV7-5 and TRBJ1-6; the table gives TRBD1 as D, unverified against the DNA. TRBV7-5 is a known pseudogene. The CDR3 consists of 19 residues. The CDR3 bases are TGTGCCAGAAGCCCTAGTATTGGGGCGGGGACAGAATATAATTCACCCCTCCACTTT. It codes for CARSPSIGAGTEYNSPLHF.

This rearrangement joins TRBV5-6 to TRBJ2-3, with 7 bases identical to TRBD2. In germline, CDR1 is SGHDT, CDR2 YYEEEE. After removal of 4 bases from V and 2 bases from J, the junction contained 4 bases not matched to a gene. The CDR3 length is 14 residues. CDR3 region: CASSIAGATDTQYF. The CDR3 DNA sequence: TGTGCCAGCAGCATAGCGGGTGCCACAGATACGCAGTATTTT.

CDR3: CASSAQPGGEPDTQYF. The CDR3 nucleotides are TGTGCCAGCAGTGCTCAACCAGGGGGCGAACCAGATACGCAGTATTTT. The rearrangement uses TRBV6-4 and TRBJ2-3; 8 nucleotides agree with TRBD1. There are 16 residues in the CDR3. The germline V gene has CDR1 MRHNA and CDR2 SNTAGT. V lost 4 bases, J lost 4 bases, and 10 bases stayed unmatched.

This clone was observed a handful of times. This CDR3 is CASTGEGRTEAFF. DNA for the CDR3: TGCGCCAGCACGGGGGAGGGACGGACTGAAGCTTTCTTT. The chain carries TRBV4-1 and TRBJ1-1, with D possibly matching TRBD1 (5 bases). CDR1 and CDR2 (germline): MGHRA, YSYEKL. Trimming shortened V by 7 bases and J by 5 bases, and 14 bases separated the two germline ends. The CDR3 is made up of 13 amino acids.

V gene TRBV7-6 combines with J gene TRBJ2-1; 13 nucleotides line up with TRBD2. This CDR3 is 19 amino acids long. The germline V gene encodes CDR1 SGHVS and CDR2 FNYEAQ. The V and J ends lost 5 bases and 8 bases, in that order; junction bases with no gene match: 18. The CDR3, as DNA: TGTGCCAGCAGCCGGGACAGGGCCAGGACTAGCGGGAGTCGCTATGAGCAGTTCTTC. It encodes CASSRDRARTSGSRYEQFF. The variable domain in full, completed from reference TRBV7-6 and TRBJ2-1, reads GAGVSQSPRYKVTKRGQDVALRCDPISGHVSLYWYRQALGQGPEFLTYFNYEAQQDKSGLPNDRFSAERPEGSISTLTIQRTEQRDSAMYRCASSRDRARTSGSRYEQFFGPGTRLTVL.